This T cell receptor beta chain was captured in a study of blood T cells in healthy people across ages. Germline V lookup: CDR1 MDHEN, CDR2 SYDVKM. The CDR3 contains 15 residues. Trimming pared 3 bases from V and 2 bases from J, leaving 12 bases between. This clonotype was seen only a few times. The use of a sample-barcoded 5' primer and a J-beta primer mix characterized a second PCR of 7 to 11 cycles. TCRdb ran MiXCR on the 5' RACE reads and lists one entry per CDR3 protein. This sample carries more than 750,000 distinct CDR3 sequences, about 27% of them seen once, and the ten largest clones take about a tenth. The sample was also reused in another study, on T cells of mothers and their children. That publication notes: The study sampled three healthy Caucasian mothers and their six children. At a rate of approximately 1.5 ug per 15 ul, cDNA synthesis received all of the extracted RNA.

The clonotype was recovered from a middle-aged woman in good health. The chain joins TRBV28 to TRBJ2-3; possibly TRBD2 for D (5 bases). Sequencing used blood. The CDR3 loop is CASSFDSANTDTQYF. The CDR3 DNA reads TGTGCCAGCAGTTTTGATAGCGCCAACACAGATACGCAGTATTTT.